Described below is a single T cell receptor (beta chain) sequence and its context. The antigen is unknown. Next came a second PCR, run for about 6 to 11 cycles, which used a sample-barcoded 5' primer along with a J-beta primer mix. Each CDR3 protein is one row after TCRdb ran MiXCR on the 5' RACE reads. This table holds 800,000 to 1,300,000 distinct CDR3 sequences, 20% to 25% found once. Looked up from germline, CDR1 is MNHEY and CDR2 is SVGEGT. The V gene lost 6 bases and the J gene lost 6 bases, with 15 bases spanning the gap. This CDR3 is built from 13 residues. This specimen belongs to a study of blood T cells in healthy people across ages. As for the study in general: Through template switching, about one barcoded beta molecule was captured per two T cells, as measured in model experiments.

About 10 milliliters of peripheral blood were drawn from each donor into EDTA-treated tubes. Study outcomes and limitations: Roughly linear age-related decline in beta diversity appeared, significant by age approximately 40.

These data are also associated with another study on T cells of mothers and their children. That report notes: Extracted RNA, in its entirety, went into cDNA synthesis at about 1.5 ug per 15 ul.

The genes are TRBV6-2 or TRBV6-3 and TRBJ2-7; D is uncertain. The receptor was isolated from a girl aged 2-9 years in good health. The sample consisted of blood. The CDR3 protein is CASRKQTLGEQYF. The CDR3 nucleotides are TGTGCCAGCAGAAAGCAGACGTTGGGCGAGCAGTACTTC.